This TCR beta chain was captured in a study of blood T cell repertoires in COVID-19. A single count supports this clone. Per the original methods: Reference gene primer amplification yielded estimated nucleated cell counts. TCRdb keeps only in-frame clones here, not all; method: immunoSEQ multiplex PCR. V and J calls plus clone size are reproduced from that table; the DNA served to infer D and trimming. Of about 160,000 clones in the sample, around nine tenths were seen once. The CDR3 runs to 11 residues. Germline V CDR1 and CDR2: SNHLY, FYNNEI. V lost 8 bases, J lost 7 bases, and 11 bases lay in between.

This chain uses TRBV2 with TRBJ1-2; D unresolved. Sequenced input: PBMCs or T cells enriched from blood (not recorded which). This clonotype was sampled from a woman between 45 and 65 years old who had recovered from COVID-19. CDR3 nucleotide sequence: TGTGCCAGCGGAGCAACGCTTGGCTACACCTTC. It encodes CASGATLGYTF. The complete variable domain, with remaining parts taken from reference TRBV2 and TRBJ1-2, reads EPEVTQTPSHQVTQMGQEVILRCVPISNHLYFYWYRQILGQKVEFLVSFYNNEISEKSEIFDDQFSVERPDGSNFTLKIRSTKLEDSAMYFCASGATLGYTFGSGTRLTVV.